This TCR beta chain comes out of a study of T-cell reconstitution after alpha-beta-depleted transplantation in children. The germline V gene encodes CDR1 DFQATT and CDR2 SNEGSKA (reference sequence). The length of the CDR3 is 13 residues. Trimming cost V 3 bases and J 2 bases, with 11 bases left between them. This clonotype was detected only a few times. Unique molecular identifiers were used in preparing the TCRbeta library. TCRdb independently ran MiXCR on the PCR reads; one entry per CDR3 protein. The data contain around 480,000 distinct CDR3 sequences, about 30% of them seen just once; the ten biggest clones take up roughly 2.5%.

The sample was PBMCs from the stem cell graft donor, taken from the stem cell graft. The sequence was obtained from a human donor who donated a stem cell graft to a child with aplastic anemia. This chain uses TRBV20-1 with TRBJ2-7; D perhaps matches TRBD1 (5 bases). The CDR3 spells CSARKAGTYEQYF. In nucleotides, the CDR3 is TGCAGTGCTAGGAAAGCAGGGACCTACGAGCAGTACTTC.